The T cell receptor beta chain under discussion was sequenced for a study of blood T cell repertoires in COVID-19. From germline, CDR1 is SEHNR and CDR2 FQNEAQ (reference sequence). J lost 4 bases, V lost 5 bases, and 4 bases had no gene match. The CDR3 totals 13 residues. Method: immunoSEQ multiplex PCR; TCRdb's copy keeps in-frame clones and lacks some. The top ten hold roughly 13% of the sample, which has around 100,000 clones, around four fifths seen once. The chain recombines TRBV7-9 with TRBJ1-2, with 7 bases identical to TRBD1. Sequenced: peripheral blood. This TCR came from a man between 50 and 59 years old with active or convalescent COVID-19. In DNA, the CDR3 is TGTGCCAGCAGCGCCGGACAGGTCTATGGCTACACCTTC. Its protein is CASSAGQVYGYTF. The full variable domain, its missing parts supplied by reference TRBV7-9 and TRBJ1-2, is DTGVSQNPRHKITKRGQNVTFRCDPISEHNRLYWYRQTLGQGPEFLTYFQNEAQLEKSRLLSDRFSAERPKGSFSTLEIQRTEQGDSAMYLCASSAGQVYGYTFGSGTRLTVV.